This entry lists 18 T cell receptor beta chains sequenced from one sample in a study of blood T cell repertoires in COVID-19. The protocol was immunoSEQ multiplex PCR, while the TCRdb copy is restricted to in-frame clones and leaves out a portion. This table holds about 140,000 clones, approximately 83% found once. The sample consisted of peripheral blood. These receptors came from a woman aged 55-70 years with acute or convalescent COVID-19.

This rearrangement joins TRBV5-1 to TRBJ1-1; no clear D. V lost 0 bases, J lost 10 bases, and 13 bases lay in between. The length of the CDR3 is 13 residues. The germline V gene encodes CDR1 SGHRS and CDR2 YFSETQ. The CDR3 coding sequence is TGCGCCAGCAGCTTGGAGGCCAGGTATGCAGCTTTCTTT. As protein: CASSLEARYAAFF.

The chain couples TRBV6-4 to TRBJ1-1; tentative D call: TRBD1 (5 bases). Trimming stripped 6 bases from V and 10 bases from J, with 12 bases between. The CDR3 totals 11 residues. Germline CDR1 MRHNA, CDR2 SNTAGT. CDR3 in amino acids: CASRRTYGAFF. In DNA, the CDR3 is TGTGCCAGCAGGCGGACATACGGAGCTTTCTTT.

This clone has a handful of counts. The V and J genes are TRBV29-1 and TRBJ1-2; D is undetermined. Germline CDR1 SQVTM, CDR2 ANQGSEA. V lost 4 bases to trimming and J lost 0 bases, with 9 bases between them. The CDR3 is 13 residues long. The CDR3 region is CSVVYRTNYGYTF. The CDR3 DNA is TGCAGCGTTGTGTACAGAACTAACTATGGCTACACCTTC.

The chain carries TRBV27 and TRBJ2-7; TRBD2 matches at 16 bases. The CDR3 is 18 amino acids. Germline CDR1 reads MNHEY; CDR2 reads SMNVEV (reference sequence). V was clipped by 2 bases and J by 5 bases; unmatched bases: 9. The CDR3 sequence: CASSLRGLAGGPLDEQYF. The CDR3 DNA reads TGTGCCAGCAGTTTAAGGGGACTAGCGGGAGGGCCTCTGGACGAGCAGTACTTC.

This chain links TRBV7-9 with TRBJ2-7; perhaps TRBD1 as D (6 bases). The V and J ends lost 6 bases and 12 bases respectively, with 12 bases between them. The CDR3 is made up of 10 amino acids. Germline CDR1 SEHNR, CDR2 FQNEAQ (reference sequence). CDR3 protein: CASRYSRGYF. The CDR3 DNA reads as TGTGCCAGCAGGTACTCCAGGGGGTACTTC.

CDR3 in DNA: TGTGCCAGCAGCTTGCACAGGAACACTGAAGCTTTCTTT. It encodes CASSLHRNTEAFF. The chain recombines TRBV11-2 with TRBJ1-1; D call uncertain. This CDR3 has 13 residues. V lost 3 bases and J 1 base, leaving 6 bases between the germline ends. Germline CDR1 and CDR2: SGHAT and FQNNGV.

V is TRBV18 and J is TRBJ2-7, with TRBD1 identical over 11 bases. The CDR3 runs to 14 residues. Germline CDR1 is KGHSH and CDR2 is LQKENI. Trimming removed 6 bases from V and 2 bases from J; junction bases left unmatched: 3. For the CDR3, the DNA is TGTGCCAGCTCTAGGGGACAGGGGGCCTACGAGCAGTACTTC. Its protein product is CASSRGQGAYEQYF. The variable domain in full, with the rest retrieved from reference TRBV18 and TRBJ2-7, is NAGVMQNPRHLVRRRGQEARLRCSPMKGHSHVYWYRQLPEEGLKFMVYLQKENIIDESGMPKERFSAEFPKEGPSILRIQQVVRGDSAAYFCASSRGQGAYEQYFGPGTRLTVT.

The chain combines TRBV30 with TRBJ2-7, with TRBD1 matching over 9 bases. Germline-derived CDR1 and CDR2 are GTSNPN and SVGIG (reference sequence). The CDR3 length is 12 residues. V lost 2 bases and J lost 5; bases outside the gene matches: 1. The CDR3: CAWSWTGDEQYF. As DNA, the CDR3 is TGTGCCTGGAGTTGGACAGGGGACGAGCAGTACTTC.

The chain recombines TRBV9 with TRBJ1-4; no clear D gene. V dropped 0 bases and J dropped 8 bases, with 14 bases sitting between them. Germline V gene sequence: CDR1 SGDLS, CDR2 YYNGEE. This CDR3 is 15 amino acids long. CDR3 coding DNA: TGTGCCAGCAGCGTAGGGTCGGGGTATGAGGAAAAACTGTTTTTT. Translation gives CASSVGSGYEEKLFF.

The J gene is TRBJ1-6, the V gene TRBV2; D gene uncertain. This CDR3 has 13 amino acids. Germline values: CDR1 SNHLY, CDR2 FYNNEI. The V end lost 7 bases, the J end lost 7 bases, and 11 bases lay between the germline ends. The DNA of the CDR3 is TGTGCCAGCATATCGGGAGTAAATTCACCCCTCCACTTT. This sequence encodes CASISGVNSPLHF.

This chain uses TRBV28 with TRBJ1-2; a weak D match, TRBD1 (6 bases). CDR1 is MDHEN and CDR2 is SYDVKM in the germline V gene. The CDR3 is 14 amino acids. Trimming took 6 bases from V and 2 from J, leaving 13 bases between them. CDR3 in amino acids: CASRDSSTNYGYTF. CDR3 nucleotide sequence: TGTGCCAGCAGGGACAGCTCCACAAACTATGGCTACACCTTC.

Note on this clone: The junction differs from germline at one of its ends, possibly a read error. The chain is built from TRBV6-4 and TRBJ2-1, with TRBD2 as a possible D gene (6 bases). Germline values: CDR1 MRHNA, CDR2 SNTAGT. The CDR3 is 14 residues long. The CDR3 DNA sequence: TGTGCCAGCAGCGTACGGGGAGGCTACGATGAGCAGTTCTTC. Translation gives CASSVRGGYDEQFF.

J is TRBJ2-1 and V is TRBV29-1, with 7 positions matching TRBD2. CDR3 size: 15 residues. V trimming: 8 bases; J trimming: 6 bases; junction bases outside the gene matches: 16. Germline CDR1 and CDR2: SQVTM and ANQGSEA. The CDR3 loop is CSQTDGGSPPNEQFF. The CDR3 DNA reads as TGCAGCCAGACCGACGGGGGGAGCCCCCCCAATGAGCAGTTCTTC.

The V call is TRBV2, the J call TRBJ2-1; 9 nucleotides match TRBD1. With 5 bases clipped from V and 5 bases from J, the junction kept 7 bases outside the gene matches. CDR3 length equals 15 residues. Per the germline V gene, CDR1 is SNHLY and CDR2 is FYNNEI. The CDR3 protein is CASSLPGQGNNEQFF. As DNA, the CDR3 is TGTGCCAGCAGTCTTCCGGGACAGGGTAACAATGAGCAGTTCTTC.

The chain has TRBV10-3 and TRBJ1-5; D ambiguous. Trimming took 4 bases from V and 8 from J, leaving 12 bases between them. CDR3 length equals 13 residues. Per germline, CDR1 ENHRY and CDR2 SYGVKD. This CDR3 is CAISGSAAEPQHF. The DNA of the CDR3 is TGTGCCATCAGTGGGTCGGCGGCGGAGCCCCAGCATTTT.

The V gene is TRBV28, the J gene TRBJ1-5; 8 bases are shared with TRBD1. CDR1 is MDHEN, CDR2 SYDVKM, per germline. Trimming cost V 4 bases and J 10 bases; bases outside gene matches: 12. The length of the CDR3 is 15 residues. CDR3 sequence (DNA): TGTGCCAGCAGTTCCGCGGACAGGGTCGGAGCTCCCCAGCATTTT. This translates into CASSSADRVGAPQHF.

This sequence joins TRBV6-6 and TRBJ1-5; 8 bases fit TRBD1. The V gene end was trimmed by 6 bases and the J gene end by 4 bases; junction bases not matched to a gene: 8. There are 15 residues in the CDR3. The germline gives CDR1 MNHNY, CDR2 SVGAGI (reference sequence). The CDR3 coding sequence is TGTGCCAGCAGCCACGGACAGGGTCTAAATCAGCCCCAGCATTTT. Its translation is CASSHGQGLNQPQHF.

In its sample, this clone was seen once. V and J are TRBV21-1 and TRBJ1-5; the listed D gene, TRBD1, was not tested against the DNA. TRBV21-1 represents a pseudogene. This CDR3 has 16 residues. CDR3 sequence reads: CASSEETGTPNQPQHF. The CDR3 coding sequence is TGTGCCAGCAGCGAAGAGACAGGAACCCCCAATCAGCCCCAGCATTTT.